This is a list of T cell receptor beta chains from one sample in a study of cytomegalovirus exposure and HLA in healthy donors. The data were produced by immunoSEQ multiplex PCR, yet TCRdb's version contains in-frame clones alone and is incomplete. The sample yields some 130,000 clones, roughly 63% seen once. The specimen was PBMCs. Receptors originate from a man younger than 40 in good health and CMV-seropositive. Both conserved end residues are part of each CDR3. The D gene is left open where the match is weak. Some rows have no size entry. The others give once, few or many, or a class for an expanded clone.

v_gene	abundance	d_gene	j_gene	CDR3aa	CDR3nt
TRBV21-1	-	-	TRBJ2-3	CASTPREDTQYF	TGTGCCAGCACCCCGAGGGAAGATACGCAGTATTTT
TRBV9	once	-	TRBJ1-1	CASSLGNTEAFF	TGTGCCAGCAGTCTAGGAAACACTGAAGCTTTCTTT
TRBV5-4	-	-	TRBJ1-1	CASSFWGSEFSEAFF	TGTGCCAGCAGCTTCTGGGGCAGTGAGTTTTCTGAAGCTTTCTTT
TRBV5-4	once	TRBD2	TRBJ2-2	CASSSGLAGGPANTGELFF	TGTGCCAGCAGCTCCGGACTAGCGGGAGGGCCCGCGAACACCGGGGAGCTGTTTTTT
TRBV7-2	-	-	TRBJ1-1	CASSPAGVNTEAFF	TGTGCCAGCAGCCCGGCAGGGGTCAACACTGAAGCTTTCTTT
TRBV27	-	-	TRBJ1-1	CASSPRPAGPNTEAFF	TGTGCCAGCAGTCCCCGTCCCGCAGGCCCGAACACTGAAGCTTTCTTT
TRBV7-9	-	-	TRBJ2-2	CASSPGEGGSTGELFF	TGTGCCAGCAGCCCCGGGGAAGGGGGTAGCACCGGGGAGCTGTTTTTT
TRBV5-1	once	-	TRBJ1-2	CASSATGRNYGYTF	TGCGCCAGCAGCGCCACAGGGCGGAACTATGGCTACACCTTC
TRBV9	-	-	TRBJ1-4	CASSVEQEGKLFF	TGTGCCAGCAGCGTAGAACAGGAAGGAAAACTGTTTTTT
TRBV9	few	-	TRBJ2-3	CASSGGGSWTDTQYF	TGTGCCAGCAGCGGCGGAGGGTCGTGGACAGATACGCAGTATTTT
TRBV10-3	medium-sized	TRBD2	TRBJ2-3	CAISTSGRATDTQYF	TGTGCCATCAGTACCAGCGGGAGGGCCACAGATACGCAGTATTTT
TRBV6-5	-	-	TRBJ2-3	CASSYFVNTDTQYF	TGTGCCAGCAGTTACTTTGTAAACACAGATACGCAGTATTTT
TRBV18	-	-	TRBJ1-5	CASSSGGVGQPQHF	TGTGCCAGCTCATCTGGAGGGGTGGGTCAGCCCCAGCATTTT
TRBV4-1	-	TRBD1	TRBJ1-1	CASSLRDSMNTEAFF	TGCGCCAGCAGCCTCCGGGACAGCATGAACACTGAAGCTTTCTTT
TRBV19	-	-	TRBJ2-5	CASSIGLMETQYF	TGTGCCAGTAGTATTGGTCTAATGGAGACCCAGTACTTC
TRBV5-1	-	TRBD2	TRBJ2-1	CASSLLAGGSYNEQFF	TGCGCCAGCAGCCTGCTAGCGGGGGGAAGTTACAATGAGCAGTTCTTC
TRBV30	-	-	TRBJ2-7	CAWSAGSSGEQYF	TGTGCCTGGAGTGCTGGGAGTTCTGGGGAGCAGTACTTC
TRBV6-1	-	-	TRBJ1-3	CASSVHSAGSGNTIYF	TGTGCCAGCAGTGTCCACAGTGCTGGGTCTGGAAACACCATATATTTT
TRBV13	-	TRBD2	TRBJ2-1	CASSPGLAGTSYNEQFF	TGTGCCAGCAGCCCCGGACTAGCGGGGACCTCCTACAATGAGCAGTTCTTC
TRBV4-2	-	TRBD2	TRBJ2-5	CASSQGRDFGLAGAQETQYF	TGTGCCAGCAGCCAAGGAAGGGACTTTGGGCTAGCGGGAGCCCAAGAGACCCAGTACTTC
TRBV11-2	-	TRBD2	TRBJ2-3	CASSSSGRGDTQYF	TGTGCCAGCAGCTCGAGCGGGAGAGGAGATACGCAGTATTTT
TRBV19	once	TRBD2	TRBJ2-7	CASSIVRTSGSYEQYF	TGTGCCAGTAGTATCGTTCGGACTAGCGGCTCCTACGAGCAGTACTTC
TRBV20-1	few	-	TRBJ1-6	CSAASRELHF	TGCAGTGCTGCATCCCGGGAGCTCCACTTT
TRBV10-3	-	TRBD2	TRBJ2-5	CAISDRREYRTQYF	TGTGCCATCAGTGATCGGCGGGAGTATAGAACCCAGTACTTC
TRBV2	few	TRBD1	TRBJ1-3	CASSPVLQGALGNTIYF	TGTGCCAGCAGTCCCGTATTACAGGGGGCCCTTGGAAACACCATATATTTT
TRBV28	-	-	TRBJ1-2	CASSLESDGLQRGYTF	TGTGCCAGCAGTTTAGAATCCGACGGGTTACAAAGGGGCTACACCTTC
TRBV5-1	once	TRBD2	TRBJ2-7	CASSSIGRASYEQYF	TGCGCCAGCAGCTCAATCGGGAGGGCATCCTACGAGCAGTACTTC
TRBV7-9	-	TRBD1	TRBJ2-7	CASSTGQALTYEQYF	TGTGCCAGCAGCACCGGACAGGCTTTAACCTACGAGCAGTACTTC
TRBV10-3	-	-	TRBJ2-2	CAISVGAGTGELFF	TGTGCCATCAGTGTGGGGGCAGGAACCGGGGAGCTGTTTTTT
TRBV10-3	-	-	TRBJ1-5	CAISEYSSWNQPQHF	TGTGCCATCAGTGAGTACTCAAGTTGGAATCAGCCCCAGCATTTT
TRBV19	-	-	TRBJ1-3	CASEQGSGNTIYF	TGTGCCAGTGAGCAGGGAAGTGGAAACACCATATATTTT
TRBV5-1	-	TRBD2	TRBJ2-5	CASSLDGTSEREQYF	TGCGCCAGCAGCTTGGACGGGACTAGCGAACGGGAGCAGTACTTC
TRBV28	-	TRBD2	TRBJ2-5	CASSPPLASGKETQYF	TGTGCCAGCAGTCCTCCTCTAGCTAGCGGGAAGGAGACCCAGTACTTC
TRBV5-4	-	TRBD1	TRBJ2-1	CASSWDRGHSEQFF	TGTGCCAGCAGCTGGGACAGGGGGCATAGTGAGCAGTTCTTC
TRBV11-2	-	-	TRBJ1-2	CASRGRSYGYTF	TGTGCCAGCAGGGGGCGTAGCTATGGCTACACCTTC
TRBV5-1	-	-	TRBJ1-5	CASSLEFVPGWSYSNQPQHF	TGCGCCAGCAGCTTGGAGTTCGTTCCGGGATGGTCCTATAGCAATCAGCCCCAGCATTTT
TRBV10-3	-	-	TRBJ2-1	CAIRDLAASYNEQFF	TGTGCCATCAGGGATTTGGCGGCCTCCTACAATGAGCAGTTCTTC
TRBV21-1	-	-	TRBJ1-1	CASGLGQGAGEAFF	TGTGCCAGTGGGTTGGGACAGGGGGCTGGTGAAGCTTTCTTT
TRBV19	-	TRBD1	TRBJ2-7	CASSIADRGPYEQYF	TGTGCCAGTAGTATAGCGGACAGGGGCCCCTACGAGCAGTACTTC
TRBV9	-	TRBD2	TRBJ2-5	CASSVGLAGAGETQYF	TGTGCCAGCAGCGTTGGACTAGCGGGAGCTGGAGAGACCCAGTACTTC